The 26 T cell receptor beta chains below all came from one sample that was sequenced in a study of cytomegalovirus exposure and HLA in healthy donors. PCR involved 60 Vbeta and 13 Jbeta primers. Libraries were prepared by immunoSEQ multiplex PCR; TCRdb keeps only in-frame clonotypes and omits some of them. The sample holds roughly 160,000 clones, approximately 80% seen once. The sample comprised PBMCs. These receptors were taken from a woman between 45 and 65 years old in good health and CMV-seronegative.

This clone was seen once. The chain is built from TRBV15 and TRBJ2-7, with a weak D call TRBD2 (7 bases). The CDR3 is 14 amino acids. V shed 6 bases and J shed 1 base, with 13 bases lying between them. Germline CDR1 reads LNHNV; CDR2 reads YYDKDF (reference sequence). CDR3 DNA sequence: TGTGCCACCAGGGGGGCGGGGGCTTCCTACGAGCAGTACTTC. This sequence encodes CATRGAGASYEQYF.

This chain links TRBV7-8 with TRBJ2-7, with D tentatively TRBD1 (5 bases). CDR3 length: 8 residues. Between the trimmed V and J ends, which lost 6 bases and 11 bases, there was a span of 5 bases. Germline CDR1 is SGHVS and CDR2 is FQNEAQ. CDR3 amino acids: CASRQEYF. CDR3 DNA: TGTGCCAGCAGACAGGAGTACTTC.

About this clone itself: One junction end does not reproduce the germline sequence, and a read error may be involved. This sequence joins TRBV7-9 and TRBJ2-7; D call uncertain. Germline V gene sequence: CDR1 SEHNR, CDR2 FQNEAQ (reference sequence). The CDR3 has 12 residues. CDR3 sequence (DNA): TGTTCCAGCAGCTCTGAGGTTTACGAGCAGTACTTC. It yields the protein CSSSSEVYEQYF.

V usage is TRBV15 and J usage is TRBJ1-2; D is possibly TRBD1 (6 bases). This CDR3 region has 14 residues. CDR1 is LNHNV, CDR2 YYDKDF, per germline (reference sequence). Trimming removed 3 bases from V and 6 bases from J, with 14 bases in between. The CDR3 bases are TGTGCCACCAGCAGGGGCTATCGACAGGATGGCTACACCTTC. Its translation is CATSRGYRQDGYTF.

This CDR3 is CASSLQLGDRRPYEQYF. In nucleotides, the CDR3 is TGTGCCAGCAGCCTGCAGCTCGGGGACAGGCGACCCTACGAGCAGTACTTC. The rearrangement joins TRBV21-1 to TRBJ2-7; the table gives TRBD1 as D, unverified against the DNA. TRBV21-1 is classified as a pseudogene. CDR3 length: 17 amino acids.

The rearrangement uses TRBV6-6 and TRBJ1-1, with a tentative D call TRBD1 (6 bases). Looked up from germline, CDR1 is MNHNY and CDR2 is SVGAGI (reference sequence). V lost 5 bases, J lost 5 bases, and 9 bases lay in between. This CDR3 region has 12 residues. The CDR3 nucleotides are TGTGCCAGCAGTGCCGACAGGACTGAAGCTTTCTTT. Translated: CASSADRTEAFF.

This clone was observed at least ten times. J is TRBJ2-3 and V is TRBV6-6; weak D call: TRBD2 (6 bases). The germline V and J ends were trimmed by 0 bases and 4 bases, with 11 bases remaining between them. Per the germline V gene, CDR1 is MNHNY and CDR2 is SVGAGI (reference sequence). There are 15 residues in the CDR3. The CDR3 DNA is TGTGCCAGCAGTTACTCGGGACGGAGGGCAGATACGCAGTATTTT. It specifies CASSYSGRRADTQYF.

CDR3: CASSPRGPKNIQYF. The CDR3 DNA is TGTGCCAGCAGCCCTCGAGGCCCCAAAAACATTCAGTACTTC. The chain has TRBV7-2 and TRBJ2-4; D not certain. The germline CDR1 and CDR2 sequences are SGHTA and FQGNSA. Trimming removed 5 bases at V and 2 bases at J, with 10 bases between. This CDR3 region has 14 residues. Variable domain in full (rest from reference TRBV7-2 and TRBJ2-4): GAGVSQSPSNKVTEKGKDVELRCDPISGHTALYWYRQSLGQGLEFLIYFQGNSAPDKSGLPSDRFSAERTGGSVSTLTIQRTQQEDSAVYLCASSPRGPKNIQYFGAGTRLSVL.

The V and J genes are TRBV5-1 and TRBJ2-5; weak D call: TRBD2 (7 bases). Between the trimmed V and J ends, which lost 7 bases and 5 bases, there was a span of 18 bases. The CDR3 sequence is 14 residues long. CDR1 SGHRS and CDR2 YFSETQ come from the germline V gene. This chain's CDR3 is CASGEGGPPETQYF. CDR3 DNA: TGCGCCAGCGGGGAGGGGGGACCCCCGGAGACCCAGTACTTC.

The chain is built from TRBV5-1 and TRBJ2-3, with TRBD2 identical over 11 bases. CDR3 length equals 16 residues. Per germline, CDR1 SGHRS and CDR2 YFSETQ. V shed 4 bases, J shed 0 bases, and the junction held 4 bases outside the gene matches. In DNA, the CDR3 is TGCGCCAGCAGCCACAGGACTAGCGGGAGCACAGATACGCAGTATTTT. It yields the protein CASSHRTSGSTDTQYF.

Only one count was recorded for this clone. Mismatch with germline at one junction end may stem from a read error. V usage is TRBV7-9 and J usage is TRBJ2-5; D gene ambiguous. The CDR3 runs 14 residues. Germline lookup yields CDR1 SEHNR and CDR2 FQNEAQ (reference sequence). For the CDR3, the DNA is TGTTCCAGCAGCTTAGTGGTGGCACAAGAGACCCAGTACTTC. This encodes CSSSLVVAQETQYF.

V gene TRBV7-2 combines with J gene TRBJ2-3; 8 bases are shared with TRBD2. The CDR3 is 16 residues long. Germline V gene sequence: CDR1 SGHTA, CDR2 FQGNSA. The V gene end was trimmed by 3 bases and the J gene end by 4 bases; junction bases not matched to a gene: 9. The CDR3 is CASSFGGARSADTQYF. For the CDR3, the DNA is TGTGCCAGCAGCTTCGGGGGGGCTAGATCCGCAGATACGCAGTATTTT.

The V and J genes are TRBV4-3 and TRBJ1-1, with a possible D match to TRBD1 (6 bases). V was pared by 0 bases and J by 6 bases, with 11 bases between. CDR1 LGHNA and CDR2 YSLEER come from the germline V gene. The CDR3 runs 14 residues. In DNA, the CDR3 is TGCGCCAGCAGCCAAGATTGGGGGCAGCCTGAAGCTTTCTTT. Translation: CASSQDWGQPEAFF.

The chain links TRBV4-2 to TRBJ1-1; maybe TRBD1 (5 bases). Germline CDR1 is LGHNA and CDR2 is YNFKEQ. CDR3 length equals 16 residues. V shed 1 base and J shed 0 bases, with 12 bases lying between them. The CDR3 nucleotides are TGTGCCAGCAGCCAAGTCGCCGAGACAGTGAACACTGAAGCTTTCTTT. It translates to CASSQVAETVNTEAFF.

This chain joins TRBV7-9 and TRBJ2-7, with 11 bases lining up with TRBD2. The length of the CDR3 is 15 residues. Germline CDR1 is SEHNR and CDR2 is FQNEAQ (reference sequence). The V and J ends lost 4 bases and 6 bases, in that order; junction bases with no gene match: 8. The CDR3 is CASSSNSGRAGEQYF. CDR3 DNA: TGTGCCAGCAGCTCCAATAGCGGGAGGGCCGGCGAGCAGTACTTC. The full variable domain, completed using reference TRBV7-9 and TRBJ2-7, is DTGVSQNPRHKITKRGQNVTFRCDPISEHNRLYWYRQTLGQGPEFLTYFQNEAQLEKSRLLSDRFSAERPKGSFSTLEIQRTEQGDSAMYLCASSSNSGRAGEQYFGPGTRLTVT.

V is TRBV2 and J is TRBJ2-5, with a possible D match to TRBD2 (6 bases). CDR1 and CDR2 (germline): SNHLY, FYNNEI. Trimming stripped 5 bases from V and 5 bases from J, with 12 bases between. This CDR3 spans 13 amino acids. CDR3 loop: CASSSGLVETQYF. The CDR3 DNA reads as TGTGCCAGCAGTAGCGGGTTAGTGGAGACCCAGTACTTC. Drawing the rest from reference TRBV2 and TRBJ2-5, the complete variable domain is EPEVTQTPSHQVTQMGQEVILRCVPISNHLYFYWYRQILGQKVEFLVSFYNNEISEKSEIFDDQFSVERPDGSNFTLKIRSTKLEDSAMYFCASSSGLVETQYFGPGTRLLVL.

The genes are TRBV11-2 and TRBJ2-2; 7 bases are shared with TRBD1. From germline, CDR1 is SGHAT and CDR2 FQNNGV. V shed 1 base and J 2 bases; nucleotides not matched to a gene: 4. The CDR3 totals 16 residues. The CDR3 DNA follows: TGTGCCAGCAGCTTAGGAGGGGGCGGAAACACCGGGGAGCTGTTTTTT. This codes for CASSLGGGGNTGELFF.

The chain uses TRBV29-1 and TRBJ2-1; possible D gene TRBD2, 5 bases. V gave up 6 bases and J gave up 5 bases, with 14 bases separating them. The germline V gene has CDR1 SQVTM and CDR2 ANQGSEA. The CDR3 extends over 13 amino acids. CDR3 nucleotides: TGCAGCGTGGAGGTTGGGAGTCACAATGAGCAGTTCTTC. It encodes CSVEVGSHNEQFF.

CDR3: CASSVEGRSNQPQHF. The CDR3 DNA reads TGTGCCAGCAGCGTAGAGGGGCGTAGCAATCAGCCCCAGCATTTT. The J gene is TRBJ1-5, the V gene TRBV9, with D maybe TRBD1 (5 bases). The CDR3 spans 15 residues. Germline values: CDR1 SGDLS, CDR2 YYNGEE. V lost 0 bases and J 0 bases, leaving 7 bases between the germline ends. The full variable domain, in which reference TRBV9 and TRBJ1-5 provide the parts outside the CDR3, is DSGVTQTPKHLITATGQRVTLRCSPRSGDLSVYWYQQSLDQGLQFLIQYYNGEERAKGNILERFSAQQFPDLHSELNLSSLELGDSALYFCASSVEGRSNQPQHFGDGTRLSIL.

The rearrangement links TRBV5-6 to TRBJ2-7, with TRBD2 as a possible D gene (6 bases). This CDR3 region has 15 residues. Germline V gene lookup returns CDR1 SGHDT and CDR2 YYEEEE. Trimming took 5 bases from V and 6 from J, leaving 21 bases between them. CDR3 bases: TGTGCCAGCAGGCGTGCCGGGACTTCCCGTCGCGAGCAGTACTTC. Protein sequence: CASRRAGTSRREQYF. Filled out from reference TRBV5-6 and TRBJ2-7, the complete variable domain reads DAGVTQSPTHLIKTRGQQVTLRCSPKSGHDTVSWYQQALGQGPQFIFQYYEEEERQRGNFPDRFSGHQFPNYSSELNVNALLLGDSALYLCASRRAGTSRREQYFGPGTRLTVT.

This sequence joins TRBV21-1 and TRBJ1-2. TRBV21-1 represents a pseudogene. This CDR3 region has 13 residues. CDR3 sequence reads: CASSCRVHYGYTF. The CDR3 DNA sequence: TGTGCCAGCAGCTGCCGGGTCCACTATGGCTACACCTTC.

The chain has TRBV9 and TRBJ2-2; 7 bases map to TRBD2. CDR1 is SGDLS, CDR2 YYNGEE, per germline. Germline trimming cut 6 bases from V and 5 bases from J; bases unmatched to any gene: 4. CDR3 length: 13 residues. CDR3 sequence reads: CASTAGVTGELFF. DNA for the CDR3: TGTGCCAGCACGGCGGGAGTAACCGGGGAGCTGTTTTTT.

The chain combines TRBV28 with TRBJ1-5, with D unclear. The V end was cut by 3 bases, the J end by 8 bases, with 14 bases between. The CDR3 runs 14 residues. The V gene's germline CDR1 is MDHEN and CDR2 SYDVKM. The CDR3 here is CASSLAPEIEPQHF. The CDR3 bases are TGTGCCAGCAGTTTGGCCCCGGAGATAGAGCCCCAGCATTTT.

This clone occurred once. The J gene is TRBJ2-5, the V gene TRBV6-5, with D maybe TRBD2 (6 bases). The J call may be in error: the DNA end matches TRBJ2-7 better. The CDR3 extends over 14 amino acids. Germline loops: CDR1 MNHEY, CDR2 SVGAGI. CDR3 coding DNA: TGTGCCAGCAGCGTGGGGGGTCCCGCGTACGAGCAGTACTTC. Its protein is CASSVGGPAYEQYF.

This clone has just one count. The chain has TRBV28 and TRBJ2-6, with D perhaps matching TRBD2 (5 bases). CDR3 length equals 15 residues. V was pared by 6 bases and J by 4 bases, with 13 bases between. CDR1 is MDHEN and CDR2 is SYDVKM in the germline V gene. CDR3 DNA: TGTGCCAGCAGCCCTCGACCGGGAGGGGCCAACGTCCTGACTTTC. The encoded protein is CASSPRPGGANVLTF.

The rearrangement uses TRBV2 and TRBJ2-3; 8 bases map to TRBD2. The trim removed 4 bases at V and 1 base at J, leaving 1 base unmatched. CDR3 length equals 14 residues. Germline CDR1 is SNHLY and CDR2 is FYNNEI. The CDR3 DNA reads as TGTGCCAGCAGTGGGCGGGGGGGCACAGATACGCAGTATTTT. Residues: CASSGRGGTDTQYF.